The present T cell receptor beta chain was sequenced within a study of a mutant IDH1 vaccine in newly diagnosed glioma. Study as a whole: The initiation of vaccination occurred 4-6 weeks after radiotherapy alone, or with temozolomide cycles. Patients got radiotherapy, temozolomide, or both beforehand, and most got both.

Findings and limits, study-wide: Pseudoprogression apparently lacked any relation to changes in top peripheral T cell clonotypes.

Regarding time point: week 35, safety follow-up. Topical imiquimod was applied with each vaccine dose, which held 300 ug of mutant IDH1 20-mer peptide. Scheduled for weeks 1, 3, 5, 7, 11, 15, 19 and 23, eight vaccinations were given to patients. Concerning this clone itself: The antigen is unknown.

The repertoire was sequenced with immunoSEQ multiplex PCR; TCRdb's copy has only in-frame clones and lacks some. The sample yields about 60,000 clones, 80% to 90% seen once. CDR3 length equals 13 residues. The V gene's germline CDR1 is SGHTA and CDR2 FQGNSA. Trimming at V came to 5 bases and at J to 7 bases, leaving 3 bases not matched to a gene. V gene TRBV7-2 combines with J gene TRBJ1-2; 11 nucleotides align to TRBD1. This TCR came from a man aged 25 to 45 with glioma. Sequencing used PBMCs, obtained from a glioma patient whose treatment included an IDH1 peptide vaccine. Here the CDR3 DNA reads TGTGCCAGCAGCGCGGGACAGGGGGGTGGCTACACCTTC. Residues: CASSAGQGGGYTF.